Following are 27 T cell receptor beta chains from one sample sequenced in a study of spatial heterogeneity in lung cancer. One entry per CDR3 protein, called by TCRdb with MiXCR from the 5' RACE reads. The data show around 95,000 distinct CDR3 sequences, under 4.5% seen once. Their antigens remain unidentified. Time point given: sample taken at primary tumor resection. Notes on the study in general: Mutation counts in tumors were tracked by counts of expanded intratumoral alpha and beta TCRs.

Sequencing was performed on lung tumor tissue, taken at surgery. The source is a male donor with early-stage non-small cell lung cancer.

This clonotype occurred many times. J is TRBJ1-2 and V is TRBV2; TRBD1 might be the D (5 bases). This CDR3 has 13 amino acids. Per the germline V gene, CDR1 is SNHLY and CDR2 is FYNNEI. The V and J ends lost 4 bases and 8 bases respectively, with 14 bases between them. The CDR3 is CASSVRGESGYTF. CDR3 nucleotides: TGTGCCAGCAGTGTTAGAGGGGAGTCGGGCTACACCTTC.

This clonotype showed up many times. The chain is built from TRBV13 and TRBJ1-3; unclear D gene. Germline V gene lookup returns CDR1 PRHDT and CDR2 FYEKMQ (reference sequence). CDR3 length equals 14 residues. V lost 6 bases to trimming and J lost 0 bases, with 9 bases between them. Here the CDR3 reads CASREASSGNTIYF. The CDR3 nucleotides are TGTGCCAGCAGGGAGGCGAGCTCTGGAAACACCATATATTTT.

This chain links TRBV28 with TRBJ1-5; a possible D gene is TRBD1 (6 bases). The germline V and J ends were trimmed by 5 bases and 1 base, with 15 bases remaining between them. This CDR3 has 16 amino acids. Germline assignment: CDR1 MDHEN and CDR2 SYDVKM. DNA for the CDR3: TGTGCCAGCAGTCCGCGGGGGGCCGGGAGCAATCAGCCCCAGCATTTT. It codes for CASSPRGAGSNQPQHF.

This clonotype was observed a few times. The chain joins TRBV7-6 to TRBJ2-3; unclear D gene. V lost 5 bases and J lost 2, with 11 bases in between. CDR1 and CDR2 from the germline V gene are SGHVS and FNYEAQ. This CDR3 comprises 14 residues. In DNA form, the CDR3 reads TGTGCCAGCAGCCCGGACCGCCACACAGATACGCAGTATTTT. This gives the protein CASSPDRHTDTQYF. Full variable domain (rest looked up from reference TRBV7-6 and TRBJ2-3): GAGVSQSPRYKVTKRGQDVALRCDPISGHVSLYWYRQALGQGPEFLTYFNYEAQQDKSGLPNDRFSAERPEGSISTLTIQRTEQRDSAMYRCASSPDRHTDTQYFGPGTRLTVL.

This clonotype was detected many times. The rearrangement joins TRBV11-2 to TRBJ2-3; D possibly matches TRBD1 or TRBD2 (5 bases each). There are 13 residues in the CDR3. Germline V gene data show CDR1 as SGHAT and CDR2 as FQNNGV. V lost 7 bases and J lost 1, with 9 bases in between. The CDR3 DNA follows: TGTGCCAGCAAGTTGGGGGGCACAGATACGCAGTATTTT. Translated: CASKLGGTDTQYF.

This clonotype was detected ten times or more. The chain links TRBV4-1 to TRBJ2-5; weak D call: TRBD2 (6 bases). Germline-derived CDR1 and CDR2 are MGHRA and YSYEKL. Trimming cost V 7 bases and J 1 base, with 19 bases left between them. This CDR3 region has 16 residues. The DNA of the CDR3 is TGCGCCAGCACCCCGATTGGCGGGGTTTTCCAAGAGACCCAGTACTTC. Protein product: CASTPIGGVFQETQYF.

This clonotype was detected many times. The rearrangement joins TRBV20-1 to TRBJ2-7; 10 bases line up with TRBD2. The J segment lost 2 bases and the V segment lost 5 bases, leaving 3 bases of the junction unmatched. This CDR3 contains 13 residues. Looked up from germline, CDR1 is DFQATT and CDR2 is SNEGSKA (reference sequence). CDR3 DNA sequence: TGCAGTGCTCGGACTAGCGGCGCCTACGAGCAGTACTTC. Its protein is CSARTSGAYEQYF.

This clonotype came up a few times. The chain couples TRBV5-1 to TRBJ2-1; D may correspond to TRBD1 or TRBD2 (5 bases each). Per the germline V gene, CDR1 is SGHRS and CDR2 is YFSETQ. The CDR3 is 14 residues long. V was trimmed by 0 bases and J by 8 bases, leaving 12 bases between them. The CDR3 sequence: CASSLGPGRDEQFF. In DNA form, the CDR3 reads TGCGCCAGCAGCTTGGGTCCAGGGCGGGATGAGCAGTTCTTC.

In its sample, this clonotype was seen many times. The gene calls are TRBV9 and TRBJ2-3, with a possible D match to TRBD2 (5 bases). The CDR3 extends over 18 amino acids. Deletions cut 4 bases from V and 1 base from J, with 22 bases between. Germline V gives CDR1 SGDLS, CDR2 YYNGEE. CDR3 amino acids: CASSPKRTTTERTDTQYF. The DNA for the CDR3 is TGTGCCAGCAGCCCAAAGAGGACGACTACCGAGCGCACAGATACGCAGTATTTT.

This clonotype was counted at least ten times. The chain couples TRBV5-4 to TRBJ1-1; unclear D gene. The CDR3 is 15 amino acids. Germline CDR1 and CDR2: SGHNT and YYREEE (reference sequence). Trimming pared 4 bases from V and 1 base from J, leaving 14 bases between. The CDR3 reads CASSVMDGKNTEAFF. The CDR3 DNA reads TGTGCCAGCAGCGTAATGGACGGAAAGAACACTGAAGCTTTCTTT.

The sample holds many counts of this clonotype. This chain joins TRBV6-2 or TRBV6-3 and TRBJ2-5; D is uncertain. Germline V lookup: CDR1 MNHEY, CDR2 SVGEGT. This CDR3 spans 13 amino acids. Deletions cut 2 bases from V and 0 bases from J, with 4 bases between. The CDR3 DNA is TGTGCCAGCAGTTACACGTACCAAGAGACCCAGTACTTC. Translating it yields CASSYTYQETQYF.

The chain combines TRBV3-1 with TRBJ2-2; weak D call: TRBD2 (6 bases). The CDR3 runs 13 residues. Germline lookup yields CDR1 LGHDT and CDR2 YNNKEL (reference sequence). The V and J ends lost 1 base and 6 bases respectively, with 6 bases between them. CDR3 bases: TGTGCCAGCAGCCAAGCGGGAGCCGGGGAGCTGTTTTTT. The encoded protein is CASSQAGAGELFF. Supplemented by reference TRBV3-1 and TRBJ2-2, the full variable domain reads DTAVSQTPKYLVTQMGNDKSIKCEQNLGHDTMYWYKQDSKKFLKIMFSYNNKELIINETVPNRFSPKSPDKAHLNLHINSLELGDSAVYFCASSQAGAGELFFGEGSRLTVL.

This clonotype was seen at least ten times. The V call is TRBV6-5, the J call TRBJ1-1; D is possibly TRBD1 (6 bases). V lost 2 bases, J lost 4 bases, and 14 bases lay in between. CDR3 length equals 15 residues. The V gene's germline CDR1 is MNHEY and CDR2 SVGAGI. The CDR3 sequence is CASSYLGGRGTEAFF. CDR3 nucleotide sequence: TGTGCCAGCAGTTACCTAGGGGGGCGAGGCACTGAAGCTTTCTTT.

The chain recombines TRBV28 with TRBJ1-2; D remains unclear. The CDR3 extends over 11 amino acids. Trimming cost V 3 bases and J 6 bases, with 5 bases left between them. Germline CDR1 MDHEN, CDR2 SYDVKM. As DNA, the CDR3 is TGTGCCAGCAGTTTGCAAGATGGCTACACCTTC. Translation gives CASSLQDGYTF.

This clonotype was observed a few times. V usage is TRBV15 and J usage is TRBJ2-5; tentative D call: TRBD2 (6 bases). This CDR3 region has 15 residues. With 4 bases removed from V and 1 base from J, the gap between germline ends came to 13 bases. Germline V lookup: CDR1 LNHNV, CDR2 YYDKDF (reference sequence). DNA of the CDR3: TGTGCCACCAGCAACTGGGGGGTCTCCCAAGAGACCCAGTACTTC. It yields the protein CATSNWGVSQETQYF.

This clonotype was seen at least ten times. The genes are TRBV7-8 and TRBJ2-3; D uncertain. V was clipped by 5 bases and J by 6 bases, with 12 bases between them. The germline V gene has CDR1 SGHVS and CDR2 FQNEAQ. CDR3 length equals 13 residues. The CDR3 region has the DNA TGTGCCAGCAGCCCCCCCAAGGAGGATACGCAGTATTTT. It translates to CASSPPKEDTQYF.

At least ten counts were recorded for this clonotype. The chain is built from TRBV7-6 and TRBJ2-1; no clear D. With 5 bases removed from V and 5 bases from J, the gap between germline ends came to 10 bases. The germline V gene encodes CDR1 SGHVS and CDR2 FNYEAQ. This CDR3 has 13 amino acids. The CDR3 sequence is CASSLVSHNEQFF. The DNA for the CDR3 is TGTGCCAGCAGCCTTGTTTCCCACAATGAGCAGTTCTTC.

This clonotype has ten or more counts. The CDR3 DNA is TGTGCCAGCAGCCGGTGGGAGGGATATGGCTACACCTTC. Translation gives CASSRWEGYGYTF. This rearrangement joins TRBV7-2 to TRBJ1-2; the D is unclear. This CDR3 has 13 amino acids. Germline V gene lookup returns CDR1 SGHTA and CDR2 FQGNSA. Trimming removed 5 bases at V and 5 bases at J, with 12 bases between.

The chain employs TRBV25-1 and TRBJ1-5; 9 bases are shared with TRBD1. This CDR3 comprises 15 residues. CDR1 and CDR2 from the germline V gene are MGHDK and SYGVNS. The V and J ends lost 6 bases and 0 bases, in that order; junction bases with no gene match: 3. Here the CDR3 DNA reads TGTGCCAGCAGGGGGACAGGGAATAGCAATCAGCCCCAGCATTTT. Amino acids: CASRGTGNSNQPQHF.

This chain uses TRBV20-1 with TRBJ2-7; perhaps D is TRBD1 or TRBD2 (5 bases each). The germline CDR1 and CDR2 sequences are DFQATT and SNEGSKA (reference sequence). This CDR3 is built from 15 residues. Trimming stripped 1 base from V and 2 bases from J, with 15 bases between. The CDR3 is CSARARGGDTYEQYF. For the CDR3, the DNA is TGCAGTGCTAGAGCCCGTGGGGGAGACACCTACGAGCAGTACTTC.

This clonotype has at least ten counts. The rearrangement uses TRBV4-1 and TRBJ2-2; 11 bases line up with TRBD2. The trim removed 5 bases at V and 1 base at J, leaving 6 bases unmatched. Germline V lookup: CDR1 MGHRA, CDR2 YSYEKL. The CDR3 extends over 17 amino acids. Written as DNA, the CDR3 is TGCGCCAGCAGCTTCGGGACTAGCGGAGTGAACACCGGGGAGCTGTTTTTT. Translated: CASSFGTSGVNTGELFF.

This clonotype was seen repeatedly, ten times or more. The genes are TRBV5-5 and TRBJ2-5; D remains ambiguous. Per germline, CDR1 SGHKS and CDR2 YYEKEE (reference sequence). This CDR3 is 13 amino acids long. V lost 4 bases and J lost 5, with 12 bases in between. This CDR3 reads CASSQGVTETQYF. DNA for the CDR3: TGTGCCAGCAGCCAAGGAGTGACTGAGACCCAGTACTTC.

This clonotype was counted a few times. V usage is TRBV11-2 and J usage is TRBJ2-1, with D possibly being TRBD2 (6 bases). The CDR3 is 14 amino acids. Trimming left V 1 base short and J 10 bases short, with 14 bases between. CDR1 is SGHAT, CDR2 FQNNGV, per germline. The CDR3 bases are TGTGCCAGCAGCTTAGTATCCGGGAGTTACGAGCAGTTCTTC. As protein: CASSLVSGSYEQFF.

This clonotype was seen a few times. The chain links TRBV24-1 to TRBJ2-3; 7 bases align to TRBD2. V dropped 5 bases and J dropped 2; count of bases not matched to a gene: 6. The germline CDR1 and CDR2 sequences are KGHDR and SFDVKD. The CDR3 is 15 residues long. This chain's CDR3 is CATSGGSGFTDTQYF. As DNA, the CDR3 is TGTGCCACCAGTGGTGGTAGCGGGTTCACAGATACGCAGTATTTT.

At least ten counts were recorded for this clonotype. The chain is built from TRBV5-1 and TRBJ1-2; 12 positions agree with TRBD1. Unmatched junction bases numbered 6, after V lost 2 bases and J lost 7 bases. In germline, CDR1 is SGHRS, CDR2 YFSETQ. CDR3 length equals 15 residues. Here the CDR3 reads CASSLLGTGGGGYTF. DNA of the CDR3: TGCGCCAGCAGCTTACTCGGGACAGGGGGCGGTGGCTACACCTTC.

This clonotype was seen ten or more times. The gene calls are TRBV28 and TRBJ2-2; unclear D gene. V was cut by 8 bases and J by 4 bases, with 5 bases left in between. The V gene's germline CDR1 is MDHEN and CDR2 SYDVKM. CDR3 length: 11 residues. CDR3 region: CASSGTGELFF. In DNA, the CDR3 is TGTGCCAGCTCAGGCACCGGGGAGCTGTTTTTT. Combining the CDR3 with reference TRBV28 and TRBJ2-2 gives the whole variable domain DVKVTQSSRYLVKRTGEKVFLECVQDMDHENMFWYRQDPGLGLRLIYFSYDVKMKEKGDIPEGYSVSREKKERFSLILESASTNQTSMYLCASSGTGELFFGEGSRLTVL.

CDR3 residues: CASSGTNRGAYEQYF. CDR3 in DNA: TGCGCCAGCAGCGGCACTAACAGGGGTGCGTACGAGCAGTACTTC. The rearrangement joins TRBV5-1 to TRBJ2-7, with TRBD1 identical over 7 bases. V lost 4 bases, J lost 4 bases, and 11 bases stayed unmatched. The germline V gene has CDR1 SGHRS and CDR2 YFSETQ. The CDR3 runs 15 residues. Full variable domain (rest looked up from reference TRBV5-1 and TRBJ2-7): KAGVTQTPRYLIKTRGQQVTLSCSPISGHRSVSWYQQTPGQGLQFLFEYFSETQRNKGNFPGRFSGRQFSNSRSEMNVSTLELGDSALYLCASSGTNRGAYEQYFGPGTRLTVT.